This TCR beta chain was profiled in a study of cytomegalovirus exposure and HLA in healthy donors. There are 14 residues in the CDR3. The germline V gene has CDR1 LNHDA and CDR2 SQIVND (reference sequence). The ends lost 7 bases at V and 2 bases at J; junction bases unmatched: 6. The primer mix had 60 Vbeta and 13 Jbeta primers. TCRdb's copy holds only in-frame clones and misses some; the assay was immunoSEQ multiplex PCR. The table has around 95,000 clones, under 85% seen once; the top ten hold roughly 3.8%. The chain employs TRBV19 and TRBJ2-7; 9 bases line up with TRBD1. This receptor was identified in a female donor in good health and CMV-seropositive. What was sequenced was PBMCs. The CDR3 nucleotides are TGTGCCAGTACCCCCGGGACAGGGCCCTACGAGCAGTACTTC. It codes for CASTPGTGPYEQYF.